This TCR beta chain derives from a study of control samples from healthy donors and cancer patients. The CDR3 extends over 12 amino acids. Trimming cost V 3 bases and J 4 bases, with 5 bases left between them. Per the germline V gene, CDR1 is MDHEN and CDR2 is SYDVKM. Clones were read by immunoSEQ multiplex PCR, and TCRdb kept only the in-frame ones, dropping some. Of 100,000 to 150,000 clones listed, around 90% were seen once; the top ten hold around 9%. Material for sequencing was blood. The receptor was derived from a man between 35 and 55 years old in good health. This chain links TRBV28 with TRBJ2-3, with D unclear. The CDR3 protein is CASSFGPDTQYF. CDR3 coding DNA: TGTGCCAGCAGTTTTGGGCCAGATACGCAGTATTTT.